A selection of T cell receptor beta chains follows, all from one sample in a study of CD8 T cells in ankylosing spondylitis. A single record per CDR3 protein comes from TCRdb applying MiXCR to the 5' RACE reads. This table has around 150,000 distinct CDR3 sequences, approximately 10% appearing once. Material for sequencing was blood, either unsorted or a sorted T cell fraction (not recorded which). These TCRs come from a male donor with ankylosing spondylitis or in good health (not recorded which). CDR3s include the opening cysteine and the closing phenylalanine or tryptophan. A D gene is named only where the DNA matches it firmly. Where a row states a size, it is once, few, many or the class of an expanded clone; other rows omit it.

d_gene: -
v_gene: TRBV20-1
j_gene: TRBJ1-5
abundance: -
CDR3aa: CSAPDRRRSNQPQHF
CDR3nt: TGCAGTGCTCCCGATCGGCGGCGGAGCAATCAGCCCCAGCATTTT

d_gene: -
v_gene: TRBV12-3/TRBV12-4
j_gene: TRBJ1-4
abundance: many
CDR3aa: CASSSQGGKLFF
CDR3nt: TGTGCCAGCAGTTCACAAGGGGGAAAACTGTTTTTT

d_gene: -
v_gene: TRBV9
j_gene: TRBJ2-5
abundance: many
CDR3aa: CASSAGPGEQETQYF
CDR3nt: TGTGCCAGCAGCGCGGGGCCCGGTGAGCAAGAGACCCAGTACTTC

d_gene: -
v_gene: TRBV20-1
j_gene: TRBJ2-3
abundance: many
CDR3aa: CSATTVRGRGTDTQYF
CDR3nt: TGCAGTGCTACGACGGTACGGGGGCGCGGCACAGATACGCAGTATTTT

d_gene: -
v_gene: TRBV12-3/TRBV12-4
j_gene: TRBJ1-2
abundance: -
CDR3aa: CASSSGKGEWAYGYTF
CDR3nt: TGTGCCAGCAGTTCCGGGAAGGGGGAATGGGCGTATGGCTACACCTTC

d_gene: -
v_gene: TRBV5-1
j_gene: TRBJ2-7
abundance: -
CDR3aa: CASSLNRVREQYF
CDR3nt: TGCGCCAGCAGCTTGAACAGGGTGAGGGAGCAGTACTTC

d_gene: TRBD1
v_gene: TRBV6-5
j_gene: TRBJ1-1
abundance: -
CDR3aa: CASSYQTGLGTEAFF
CDR3nt: TGTGCCAGCAGTTACCAGACAGGGTTGGGGACTGAAGCTTTCTTT

d_gene: -
v_gene: TRBV20-1
j_gene: TRBJ2-3
abundance: -
CDR3aa: CSARDMVRASLVDTQYF
CDR3nt: TGCAGTGCTAGAGATATGGTGCGGGCCTCCCTCGTGGATACGCAGTATTTT

d_gene: -
v_gene: TRBV5-1
j_gene: TRBJ2-1
abundance: -
CDR3aa: CASSFRPGPEFF
CDR3nt: TGCGCCAGCAGCTTTCGACCGGGACCCGAGTTCTTC

d_gene: -
v_gene: TRBV29-1
j_gene: TRBJ1-1
abundance: -
CDR3aa: CSVEGESGTEAFF
CDR3nt: TGCAGCGTTGAAGGGGAATCGGGTACTGAAGCTTTCTTT

d_gene: -
v_gene: TRBV12-3/TRBV12-4
j_gene: TRBJ2-3
abundance: many
CDR3aa: CASSLIGASTDTQYF
CDR3nt: TGTGCCAGCAGTTTAATTGGGGCTAGCACAGATACGCAGTATTTT

d_gene: TRBD1
v_gene: TRBV30
j_gene: TRBJ2-7
abundance: -
CDR3aa: CAWNRQGPYEQYF
CDR3nt: TGTGCCTGGAACAGACAGGGGCCCTACGAGCAGTACTTC

d_gene: -
v_gene: TRBV5-1
j_gene: TRBJ2-7
abundance: -
CDR3aa: CASKVGGTYEQYF
CDR3nt: TGCGCCAGCAAGGTGGGCGGTACCTACGAGCAGTACTTC

d_gene: -
v_gene: TRBV20-1
j_gene: TRBJ1-1
abundance: -
CDR3aa: CSARGDTEAFF
CDR3nt: TGCAGTGCTAGGGGGGACACTGAAGCTTTCTTT

d_gene: TRBD1
v_gene: TRBV10-3
j_gene: TRBJ1-6
abundance: many
CDR3aa: CAITSENRGLNSPLHF
CDR3nt: TGTGCCATCACGTCCGAAAACAGGGGCCTTAATTCACCCCTCCACTTT

d_gene: -
v_gene: TRBV10-3
j_gene: TRBJ2-7
abundance: many
CDR3aa: CAISDRMSGYEQYF
CDR3nt: TGTGCCATCAGTGACCGCATGAGCGGTTACGAGCAGTACTTC

d_gene: -
v_gene: TRBV20-1
j_gene: TRBJ1-1
abundance: many
CDR3aa: CSARGENTEAFF
CDR3nt: TGCAGTGCTAGGGGCGAAAACACTGAAGCTTTCTTT

d_gene: TRBD2
v_gene: TRBV10-3
j_gene: TRBJ2-5
abundance: many
CDR3aa: CALSRGGGKETQYF
CDR3nt: TGTGCCCTCAGCCGCGGGGGGGGAAAGGAGACCCAGTACTTC

d_gene: -
v_gene: TRBV5-1
j_gene: TRBJ2-3
abundance: -
CDR3aa: CASSFTGRDTQYF
CDR3nt: TGCGCCAGCAGCTTCACAGGGAGGGATACGCAGTATTTT

d_gene: -
v_gene: TRBV7-9
j_gene: TRBJ2-7
abundance: -
CDR3aa: CASSLASGSRGTYEQYF
CDR3nt: TGTGCCAGCAGCTTAGCTTCAGGGTCCAGAGGAACCTACGAGCAGTACTTC

d_gene: -
v_gene: TRBV5-1
j_gene: TRBJ1-3
abundance: many
CDR3aa: CASSLGSARNSGNTIYF
CDR3nt: TGCGCCAGCAGCTTGGGATCGGCCCGGAACTCTGGAAACACCATATATTTT

d_gene: -
v_gene: TRBV18
j_gene: TRBJ1-2
abundance: many
CDR3aa: CASSPSGTTLSGYTF
CDR3nt: TGTGCCAGCTCACCTTCAGGGACCACTCTTAGCGGCTACACCTTC

d_gene: -
v_gene: TRBV12-3/TRBV12-4
j_gene: TRBJ1-6
abundance: few
CDR3aa: CASSPRNSPLHF
CDR3nt: TGTGCCAGCAGTCCCCGGAATTCACCCCTCCACTTT

d_gene: -
v_gene: TRBV7-9
j_gene: TRBJ2-3
abundance: few
CDR3aa: CASTPYGGGRTDTQYF
CDR3nt: TGTGCCAGCACCCCCTATGGGGGGGGCCGCACAGATACGCAGTATTTT

d_gene: -
v_gene: TRBV23-1
j_gene: TRBJ1-4
abundance: few
CDR3aa: CASSPKPRTEKLFF
CDR3nt: TGCGCCAGCAGCCCGAAGCCAAGGACTGAAAAACTGTTTTTT

d_gene: TRBD2
v_gene: TRBV7-6
j_gene: TRBJ2-3
abundance: -
CDR3aa: CASSLTSGGAPSTDTQYF
CDR3nt: TGTGCCAGCAGCTTGACTAGCGGGGGGGCCCCCAGCACAGATACGCAGTATTTT

d_gene: TRBD1
v_gene: TRBV29-1
j_gene: TRBJ2-6
abundance: few
CDR3aa: CSVGRQGGSGANVLTF
CDR3nt: TGCAGCGTTGGTCGACAGGGGGGCTCTGGGGCCAACGTCCTGACTTTC

d_gene: -
v_gene: TRBV5-1
j_gene: TRBJ1-1
abundance: many
CDR3aa: CASSLALLKAEAFF
CDR3nt: TGCGCCAGCAGCTTGGCCCTTCTTAAGGCTGAAGCTTTCTTT

d_gene: -
v_gene: TRBV5-1
j_gene: TRBJ2-7
abundance: few
CDR3aa: CASSSGTSYEQYF
CDR3nt: TGCGCCAGCAGCTCCGGGACTTCTTACGAGCAGTACTTC